This TCR beta chain was retrieved from a study of CD8+ T cells in alopecia areata. In germline, CDR1 is SGDLS, CDR2 YYNGEE. CDR3 length: 13 amino acids. V was clipped by 3 bases and J by 0 bases, with 4 bases between them. PBMCs yielded sorted CD4+ and CD8+ T cells. Comment on this clone: What it binds is unknown.

Study-wide findings and caveats: Researchers report lesional scalp, most notably alopecia totalis/universalis, outstripped normal scalp in clonality.

As the sequencing template, cDNA was produced by extracting RNA and reverse transcribing it. Clones were sequenced by immunoSEQ multiplex PCR, and TCRdb holds only the in-frame ones, with some missing. The sample contains around 190,000 clones, approximately 53% of which appear only once. What was sequenced was CD8+ T cells sorted from blood. This chain connects TRBV9 to TRBJ1-3; no clear D. The origin of this receptor is a human donor in good health. The CDR3: CASSASSGNTIYF. CDR3 bases: TGTGCCAGCAGCGCTTCCTCTGGAAACACCATATATTTT. Full variable domain (missing parts from reference TRBV9 and TRBJ1-3): DSGVTQTPKHLITATGQRVTLRCSPRSGDLSVYWYQQSLDQGLQFLIQYYNGEERAKGNILERFSAQQFPDLHSELNLSSLELGDSALYFCASSASSGNTIYFGEGSWLTVV.